The rows below give T cell receptor beta chains drawn from one sample of a study of Ad26.COV2.S vaccination and SARS-CoV-2 variants. The repertoire was sequenced with immunoSEQ multiplex PCR; TCRdb's copy has only in-frame clones and lacks some. The sample gives roughly 300,000 clones, around 89% of which show up once; 5% is in the top ten. This sample comprised peripheral blood, obtained in a trial of Ad26.COV2.S vaccine versus placebo. The receptors were sampled from a person aged 18-65 years who received the Ad26.COV2.S COVID-19 vaccine or a placebo. CDR3s include the opening cysteine and the closing phenylalanine or tryptophan. The order of the fields is clone size, V gene, J gene, D gene, CDR3 DNA, CDR3 protein. D genes are given only for firm matches. Some rows mark clone size as missing; the rest say once, few, many or name a class of expanded clone.

>.|TRBV5-6|TRBJ2-7|.
TGTGCCAGCAGCTTACCCGCCGACAACGAGCAGTACTTC
CASSLPADNEQYF
>.|TRBV6-2/TRBV6-3|TRBJ1-2|.
TGTGCCAGCAGTTACTCACGGCTAACAGCGTTCTATGGCTACACCTTC
CASSYSRLTAFYGYTF
>.|TRBV4-3|TRBJ1-5|.
TGCGCCAGCAGCCAAGACCGGGGGCCCCAGCATTTT
CASSQDRGPQHF
>once|TRBV25-1|TRBJ1-2|TRBD1
TGTGCCAGCTCGGACAGGGGGTATGGCTACACCTTC
CASSDRGYGYTF
>once|TRBV18|TRBJ2-2|TRBD2
TGTGCCAGCTCACCAGGACTAGCGGCGAACACCGGGGAGCTGTTTTTT
CASSPGLAANTGELFF
>.|TRBV4-1|TRBJ1-2|TRBD1
TGCGCCAGCAGCCAAGACGGGGACAGGGCAAAGAGGGACTATGGCTACACCTTC
CASSQDGDRAKRDYGYTF
>.|TRBV7-9|TRBJ2-3|TRBD2
TGTGCCAGCGCAGGACTAGCGGGGTACACAGATACGCAGTATTTT
CASAGLAGYTDTQYF
>.|TRBV19|TRBJ1-5|TRBD1
TGTGCCAGCACCCGGGACAGGGGACACTATCAGCCCCAGCATTTT
CASTRDRGHYQPQHF
>.|TRBV7-2|TRBJ2-2|.
TGTGCCAGCAGCTTAGGCAACCCTGGGAACACCGGGGAGCTGTTTTTT
CASSLGNPGNTGELFF
>.|TRBV6-6|TRBJ2-5|TRBD1
TGTGCCAGCAGGTCTCCAGGGGGTATGCAAGAGACCCAGTACTTC
CASRSPGGMQETQYF
>.|TRBV5-1|TRBJ2-7|.
TGCGCCAGCAGCTTGGGCGGGGCGGGAAAGTCCCACGAGCAGTACTTC
CASSLGGAGKSHEQYF
>.|TRBV10-3|TRBJ1-2|TRBD1
TGTGCCATCAGTGAGTTCCCAGTTTTGGGACAGGGAGAGGAGGGTGGCTACACCTTC
CAISEFPVLGQGEEGGYTF
>.|TRBV7-2|TRBJ2-7|.
TGTGCCAGCAGCTTAGCCATTGTTCCCGAGCAGTACTTC
CASSLAIVPEQYF
>.|TRBV5-1|TRBJ2-2|TRBD2
TGCGCCAGCAGCACAGGACTAGCGGGGGGTTCGAGGGAGCTGTTTTTT
CASSTGLAGGSRELFF
>.|TRBV11-1|TRBJ2-5|.
TGTGCCAGCAGTTACACCGCAGGGCTACAAGAGACCCAGTACTTC
CASSYTAGLQETQYF
>.|TRBV14|TRBJ2-1|.
TGTGCCAGCAGCCAAGAGTGGGGTAGCAATGAGCAGTTCTTC
CASSQEWGSNEQFF
>once|TRBV6-5|TRBJ1-6|.
TGTGCCAGCCTTAAAGGACAGCACTATAATTCACCCCTCCACTTT
CASLKGQHYNSPLHF
>.|TRBV5-8|TRBJ1-4|.
TGTGCCAGCACCGCCAGACTGAGAGCGGATGAAAAACTGTTTTTT
CASTARLRADEKLFF
>.|TRBV9|TRBJ2-5|TRBD2
TGTGCCAGCAGCGAGGGACTAGCGGGGGGCCAAGAGACCCAGTACTTC
CASSEGLAGGQETQYF
>.|TRBV12-5|TRBJ2-1|TRBD2
TGTGCTAGTGGTTTGGGAACAGGGGGACTAGCGGGAGTCGATGAGCAGTTCTTC
CASGLGTGGLAGVDEQFF
>.|TRBV19|TRBJ2-6|.
TGTGCCAGTAGTTGGGATCTTATTAACTCTGGGGCCAACGTCCTGACTTTC
CASSWDLINSGANVLTF
>.|TRBV9|TRBJ2-5|.
TGTGCCAGCAGCTCAGGTCAGGGAGGCGAGACCCAGTACTTC
CASSSGQGGETQYF
>.|TRBV20-1|TRBJ1-2|TRBD1
TGCAGTGCTGACGACAGGGCCGGCTACACCTTC
CSADDRAGYTF
>.|TRBV2|TRBJ2-4|.
TGTGCCAGCAGTGAGGGGTTCCTAGCCAAAAACATTCAGTACTTC
CASSEGFLAKNIQYF
>.|TRBV10-3|TRBJ2-5|TRBD1
TGTGCCATCAGGGCCTCGGACAGGGCAAAGACCCAGTACTTC
CAIRASDRAKTQYF
>.|TRBV29-1|TRBJ2-7|.
TGCAGCGTCCAGTTCCCCATCGGCTCCTACGAGCAGTACTTC
CSVQFPIGSYEQYF
>.|TRBV2|TRBJ2-7|.
TGTGCCAGCAGTGCAGAGGGTCAGGGGATTTCCTACGAGCAGTACTTC
CASSAEGQGISYEQYF
>.|TRBV29-1|TRBJ2-1|TRBD1
TGCAGCCTAGCCGCAGGGACAGGGGCTTACAATGAGCAGTTCTTC
CSLAAGTGAYNEQFF
>.|TRBV4-1|TRBJ2-1|TRBD2
TGCGCCAGCAGCTTCCGGACTAGCGGGAGCGTCAATGAGCAGTTCTTC
CASSFRTSGSVNEQFF
>once|TRBV15|TRBJ2-7|.
TGTGCCACCAGCAGAGCAGGTAGCTCCTACGAGCAGTACTTC
CATSRAGSSYEQYF